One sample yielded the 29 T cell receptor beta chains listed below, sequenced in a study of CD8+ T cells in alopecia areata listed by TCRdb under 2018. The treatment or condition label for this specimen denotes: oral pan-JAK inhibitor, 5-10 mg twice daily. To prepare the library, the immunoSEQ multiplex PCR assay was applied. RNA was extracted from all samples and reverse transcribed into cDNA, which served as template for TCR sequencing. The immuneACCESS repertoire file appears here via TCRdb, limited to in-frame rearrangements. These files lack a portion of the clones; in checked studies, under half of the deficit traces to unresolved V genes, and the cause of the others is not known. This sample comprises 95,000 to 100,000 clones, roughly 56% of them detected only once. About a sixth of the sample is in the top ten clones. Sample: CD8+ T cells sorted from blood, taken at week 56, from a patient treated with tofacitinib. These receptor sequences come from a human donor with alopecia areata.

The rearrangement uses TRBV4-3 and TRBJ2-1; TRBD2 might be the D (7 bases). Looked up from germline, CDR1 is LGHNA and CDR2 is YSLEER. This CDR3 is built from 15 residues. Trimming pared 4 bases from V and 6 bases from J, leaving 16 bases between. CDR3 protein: CASSPPGGPVNEQFF. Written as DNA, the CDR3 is TGCGCCAGCAGCCCCCCGGGGGGCCCTGTCAATGAGCAGTTCTTC.

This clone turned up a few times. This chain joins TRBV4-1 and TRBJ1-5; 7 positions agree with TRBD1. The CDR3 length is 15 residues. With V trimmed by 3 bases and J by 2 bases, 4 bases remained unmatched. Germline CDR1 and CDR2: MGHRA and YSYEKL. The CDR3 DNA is TGCGCCAGCAGCCACCGACAGGGAGGCAATCAGCCCCAGCATTTT. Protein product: CASSHRQGGNQPQHF.

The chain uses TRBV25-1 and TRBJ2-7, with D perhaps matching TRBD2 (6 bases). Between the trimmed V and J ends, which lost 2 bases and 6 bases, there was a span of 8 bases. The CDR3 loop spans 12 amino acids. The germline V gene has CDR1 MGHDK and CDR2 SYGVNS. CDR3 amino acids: CASSEGGSEQYF. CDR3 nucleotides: TGTGCCAGCAGTGAAGGAGGGTCCGAGCAGTACTTC.

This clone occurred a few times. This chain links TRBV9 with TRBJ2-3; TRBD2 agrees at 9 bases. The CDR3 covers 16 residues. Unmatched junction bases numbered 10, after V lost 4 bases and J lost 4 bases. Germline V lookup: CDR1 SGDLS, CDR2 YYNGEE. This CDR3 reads CASSPPWAGGPDTQYF. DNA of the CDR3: TGTGCCAGCAGCCCCCCCTGGGCGGGGGGGCCAGATACGCAGTATTTT.

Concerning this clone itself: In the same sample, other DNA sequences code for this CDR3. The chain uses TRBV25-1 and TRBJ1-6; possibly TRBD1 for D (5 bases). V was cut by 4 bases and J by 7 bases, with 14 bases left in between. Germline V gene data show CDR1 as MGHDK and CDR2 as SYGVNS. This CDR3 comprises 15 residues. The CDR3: CASSVGARNNSPLHF. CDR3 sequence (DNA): TGTGCCAGCAGTGTAGGGGCCAGGAACAATTCACCCCTCCACTTT.

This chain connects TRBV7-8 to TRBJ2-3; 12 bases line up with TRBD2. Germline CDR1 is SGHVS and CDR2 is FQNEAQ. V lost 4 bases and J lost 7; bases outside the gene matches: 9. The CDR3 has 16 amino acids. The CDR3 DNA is TGTGCCAGCAGCTCCAGGACTAGCGGGGCTATTTATACGCAGTATTTT. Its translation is CASSSRTSGAIYTQYF.

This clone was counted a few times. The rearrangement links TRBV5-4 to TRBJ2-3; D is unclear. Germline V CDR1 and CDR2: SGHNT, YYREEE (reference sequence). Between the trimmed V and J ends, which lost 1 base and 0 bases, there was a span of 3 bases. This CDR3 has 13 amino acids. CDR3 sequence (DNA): TGTGCCAGCAGCTTGTACAGCACAGATACGCAGTATTTT. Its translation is CASSLYSTDTQYF.

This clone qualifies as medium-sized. CDR3 DNA sequence: TGTGCCAGCAGTGATCGTGGGTACAGGGTTACCACCTACGAGCAGTACTTC. Residues: CASSDRGYRVTTYEQYF. This chain links TRBV2 with TRBJ2-7; D may be TRBD1 (6 bases). Trimming removed 3 bases from V and 2 bases from J, with 20 bases in between. Germline loops: CDR1 SNHLY, CDR2 FYNNEI. This CDR3 comprises 17 residues.

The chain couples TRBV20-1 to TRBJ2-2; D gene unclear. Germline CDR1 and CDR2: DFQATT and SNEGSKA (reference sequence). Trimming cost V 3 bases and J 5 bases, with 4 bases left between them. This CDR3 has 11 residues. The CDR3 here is CSASQTGELFF. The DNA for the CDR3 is TGCAGTGCTAGCCAAACCGGGGAGCTGTTTTTT.

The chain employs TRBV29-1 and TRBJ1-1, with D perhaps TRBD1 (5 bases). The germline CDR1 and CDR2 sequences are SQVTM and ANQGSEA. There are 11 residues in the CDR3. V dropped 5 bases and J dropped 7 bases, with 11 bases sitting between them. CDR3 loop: CSVLRGLEAFF. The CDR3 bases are TGCAGCGTTCTAAGGGGCCTTGAAGCTTTCTTT.

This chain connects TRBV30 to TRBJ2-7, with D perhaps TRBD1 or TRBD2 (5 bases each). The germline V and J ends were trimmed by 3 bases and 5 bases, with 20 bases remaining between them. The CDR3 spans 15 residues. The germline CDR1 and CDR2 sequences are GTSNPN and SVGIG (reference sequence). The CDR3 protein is CAWRARDPPGNEQYF. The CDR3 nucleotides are TGTGCCTGGAGGGCCAGGGACCCCCCGGGGAACGAGCAGTACTTC.

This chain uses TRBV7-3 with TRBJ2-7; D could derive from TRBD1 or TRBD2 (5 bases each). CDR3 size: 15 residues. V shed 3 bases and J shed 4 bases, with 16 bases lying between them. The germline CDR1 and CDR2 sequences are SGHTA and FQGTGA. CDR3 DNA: TGTGCCAGCAGCTTGAATGGGGGTTCGATGTACGAGCAGTACTTC. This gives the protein CASSLNGGSMYEQYF.

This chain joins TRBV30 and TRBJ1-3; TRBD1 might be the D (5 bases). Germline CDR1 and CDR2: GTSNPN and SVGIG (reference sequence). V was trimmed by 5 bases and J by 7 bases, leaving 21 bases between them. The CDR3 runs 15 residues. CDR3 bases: TGTGCCTGGTCTGTCGGGGCCCGCGTTACGAACACCATATATTTT. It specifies CAWSVGARVTNTIYF.

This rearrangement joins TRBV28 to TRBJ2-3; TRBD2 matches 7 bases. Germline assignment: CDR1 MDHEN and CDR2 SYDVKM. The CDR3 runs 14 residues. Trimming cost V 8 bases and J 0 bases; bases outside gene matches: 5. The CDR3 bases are TGTGCCAGCGGGAGGGGCGCGAGCACAGATACGCAGTATTTT. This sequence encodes CASGRGASTDTQYF. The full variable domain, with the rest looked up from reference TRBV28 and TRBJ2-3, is DVKVTQSSRYLVKRTGEKVFLECVQDMDHENMFWYRQDPGLGLRLIYFSYDVKMKEKGDIPEGYSVSREKKERFSLILESASTNQTSMYLCASGRGASTDTQYFGPGTRLTVL.

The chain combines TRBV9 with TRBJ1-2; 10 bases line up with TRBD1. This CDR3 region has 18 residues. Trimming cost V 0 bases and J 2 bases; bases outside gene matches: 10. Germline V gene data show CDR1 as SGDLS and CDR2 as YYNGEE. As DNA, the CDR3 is TGTGCCAGCAGCGTAGTAGTAGGAAGGGACAGGGGAAACTATGGCTACACCTTC. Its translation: CASSVVVGRDRGNYGYTF.

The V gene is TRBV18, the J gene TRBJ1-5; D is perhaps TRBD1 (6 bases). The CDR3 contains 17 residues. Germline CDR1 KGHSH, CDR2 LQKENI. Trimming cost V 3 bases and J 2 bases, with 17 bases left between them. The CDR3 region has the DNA TGTGCCAGCTCACCCTACCGAGGGGGGAACGGCAATCAGCCCCAGCATTTT. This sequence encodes CASSPYRGGNGNQPQHF.

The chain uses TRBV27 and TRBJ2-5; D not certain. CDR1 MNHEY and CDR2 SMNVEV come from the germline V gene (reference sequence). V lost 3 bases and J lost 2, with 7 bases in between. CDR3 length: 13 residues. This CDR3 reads CASSFYPQETQYF. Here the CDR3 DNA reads TGTGCCAGCAGTTTTTATCCACAAGAGACCCAGTACTTC.

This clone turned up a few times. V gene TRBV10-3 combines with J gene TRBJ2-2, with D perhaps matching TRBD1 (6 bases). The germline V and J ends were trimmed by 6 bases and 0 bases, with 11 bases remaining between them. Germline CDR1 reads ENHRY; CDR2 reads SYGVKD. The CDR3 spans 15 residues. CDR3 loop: CAIRIRTANTGELFF. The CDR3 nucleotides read TGTGCCATCAGGATCAGGACAGCGAACACCGGGGAGCTGTTTTTT.

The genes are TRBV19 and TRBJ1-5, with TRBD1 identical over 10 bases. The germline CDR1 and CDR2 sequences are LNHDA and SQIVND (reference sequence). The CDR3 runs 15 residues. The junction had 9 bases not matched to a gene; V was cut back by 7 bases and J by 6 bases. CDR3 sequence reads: CASIATGGAGQPQHF. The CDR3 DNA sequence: TGTGCCAGTATCGCGACAGGGGGCGCGGGTCAGCCCCAGCATTTT.

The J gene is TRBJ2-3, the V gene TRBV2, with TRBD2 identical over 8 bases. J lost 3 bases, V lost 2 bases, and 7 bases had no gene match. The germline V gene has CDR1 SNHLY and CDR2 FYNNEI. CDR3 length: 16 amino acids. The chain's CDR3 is CASSEFGGGRTDTQYF. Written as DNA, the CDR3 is TGTGCCAGCAGTGAATTCGGCGGGGGGAGGACAGATACGCAGTATTTT. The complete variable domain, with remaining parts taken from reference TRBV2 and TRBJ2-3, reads EPEVTQTPSHQVTQMGQEVILRCVPISNHLYFYWYRQILGQKVEFLVSFYNNEISEKSEIFDDQFSVERPDGSNFTLKIRSTKLEDSAMYFCASSEFGGGRTDTQYFGPGTRLTVL.

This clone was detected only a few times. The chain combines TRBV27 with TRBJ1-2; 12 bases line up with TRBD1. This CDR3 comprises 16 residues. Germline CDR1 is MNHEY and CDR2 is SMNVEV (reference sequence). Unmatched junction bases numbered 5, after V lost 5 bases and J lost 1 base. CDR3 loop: CASSGGQGAYNYGYTF. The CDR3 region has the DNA TGTGCCAGCAGTGGGGGACAGGGGGCGTATAACTATGGCTACACCTTC.

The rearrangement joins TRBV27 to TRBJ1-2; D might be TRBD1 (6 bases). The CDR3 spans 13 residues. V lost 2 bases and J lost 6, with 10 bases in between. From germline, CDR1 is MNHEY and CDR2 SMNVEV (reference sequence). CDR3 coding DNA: TGTGCCAGCAGTTTACACACAGGGAATGGCTACACCTTC. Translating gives CASSLHTGNGYTF.

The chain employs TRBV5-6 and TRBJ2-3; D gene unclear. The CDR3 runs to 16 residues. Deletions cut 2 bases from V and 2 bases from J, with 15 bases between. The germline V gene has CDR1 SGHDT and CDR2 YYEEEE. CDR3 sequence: CASSLLDSRYTDTQYF. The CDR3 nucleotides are TGTGCCAGCAGCTTACTTGACTCCCGGTACACAGATACGCAGTATTTT.

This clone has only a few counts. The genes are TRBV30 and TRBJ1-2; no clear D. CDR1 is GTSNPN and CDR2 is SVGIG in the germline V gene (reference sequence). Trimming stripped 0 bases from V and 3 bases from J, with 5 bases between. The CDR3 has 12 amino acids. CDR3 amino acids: CAWSVDDYGYTF. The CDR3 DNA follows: TGTGCCTGGAGTGTAGATGACTATGGCTACACCTTC.

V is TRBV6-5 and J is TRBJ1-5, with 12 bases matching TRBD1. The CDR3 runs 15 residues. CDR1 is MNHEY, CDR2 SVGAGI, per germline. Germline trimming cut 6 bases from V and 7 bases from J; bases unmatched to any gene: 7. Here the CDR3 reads CASSGGQGARQPQHF. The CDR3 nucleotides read TGTGCCAGCAGCGGGGGACAGGGGGCAAGGCAGCCCCAGCATTTT.

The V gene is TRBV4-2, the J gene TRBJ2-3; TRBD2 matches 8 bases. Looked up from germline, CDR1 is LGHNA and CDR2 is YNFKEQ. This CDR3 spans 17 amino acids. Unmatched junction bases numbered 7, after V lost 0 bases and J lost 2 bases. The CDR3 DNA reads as TGTGCCAGCAGCCAAGATCGACGGGGGGGGCCCACAGATACGCAGTATTTT. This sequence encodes CASSQDRRGGPTDTQYF.

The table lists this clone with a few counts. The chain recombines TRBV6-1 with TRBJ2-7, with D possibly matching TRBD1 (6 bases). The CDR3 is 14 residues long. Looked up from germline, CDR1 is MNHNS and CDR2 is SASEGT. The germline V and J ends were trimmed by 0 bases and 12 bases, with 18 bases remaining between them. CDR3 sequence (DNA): TGTGCCAGCAGTGAAGCGGCCTACAGGGAAATATGGTACTTC. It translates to CASSEAAYREIWYF.

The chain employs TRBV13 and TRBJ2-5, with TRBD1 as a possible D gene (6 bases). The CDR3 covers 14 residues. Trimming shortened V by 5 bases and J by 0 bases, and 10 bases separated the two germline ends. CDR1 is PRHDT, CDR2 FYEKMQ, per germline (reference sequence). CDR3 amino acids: CASSPQGHQETQYF. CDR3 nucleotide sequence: TGTGCCAGCAGCCCCCAGGGGCACCAAGAGACCCAGTACTTC.

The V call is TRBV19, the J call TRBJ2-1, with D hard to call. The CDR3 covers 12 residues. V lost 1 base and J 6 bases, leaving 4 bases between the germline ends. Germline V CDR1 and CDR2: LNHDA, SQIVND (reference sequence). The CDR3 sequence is CASSIGTNEQFF. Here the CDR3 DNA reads TGTGCCAGTAGTATAGGTACCAATGAGCAGTTCTTC.